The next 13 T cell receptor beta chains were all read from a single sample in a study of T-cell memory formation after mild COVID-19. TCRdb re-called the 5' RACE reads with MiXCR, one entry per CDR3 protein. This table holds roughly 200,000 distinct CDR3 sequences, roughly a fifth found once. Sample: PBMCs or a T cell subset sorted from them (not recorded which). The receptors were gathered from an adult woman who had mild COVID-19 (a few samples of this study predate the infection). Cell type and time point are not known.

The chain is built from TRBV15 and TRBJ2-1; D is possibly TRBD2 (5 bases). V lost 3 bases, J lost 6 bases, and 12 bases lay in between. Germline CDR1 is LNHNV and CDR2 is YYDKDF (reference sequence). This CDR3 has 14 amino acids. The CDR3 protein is CATSSGGSGNEQFF. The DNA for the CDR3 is TGTGCCACCAGCAGCGGAGGTAGTGGCAATGAGCAGTTCTTC. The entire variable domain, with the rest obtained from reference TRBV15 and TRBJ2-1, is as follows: DAMVIQNPRYQVTQFGKPVTLSCSQTLNHNVMYWYQQKSSQAPKLLFHYYDKDFNNEADTPDNFQSRRPNTSFCFLDIRSPGLGDTAMYLCATSSGGSGNEQFFGPGTRLTVL.

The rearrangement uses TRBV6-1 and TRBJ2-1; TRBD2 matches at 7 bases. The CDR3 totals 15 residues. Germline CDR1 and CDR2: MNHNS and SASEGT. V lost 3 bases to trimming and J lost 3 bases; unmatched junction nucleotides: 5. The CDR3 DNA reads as TGTGCCAGCAGTGACGGGGCGGGGGACTACAATGAGCAGTTCTTC. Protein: CASSDGAGDYNEQFF.

CDR3 in amino acids: CASSLMGSTEAFF. CDR3 bases: TGTGCCAGCAGTTTAATGGGGTCCACTGAAGCTTTCTTT. V gene TRBV27 combines with J gene TRBJ1-1; D is unresolved. CDR1 and CDR2 (germline): MNHEY, SMNVEV (reference sequence). V dropped 2 bases and J dropped 4 bases, with 8 bases sitting between them. The CDR3 has 13 residues.

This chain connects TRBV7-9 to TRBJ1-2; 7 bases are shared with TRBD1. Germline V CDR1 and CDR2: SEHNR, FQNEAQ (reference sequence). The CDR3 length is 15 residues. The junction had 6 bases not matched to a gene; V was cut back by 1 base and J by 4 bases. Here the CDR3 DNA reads TGTGCCAGCAGCTTAGGAGGGGGCCCTGTCTATGGCTACACCTTC. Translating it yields CASSLGGGPVYGYTF.

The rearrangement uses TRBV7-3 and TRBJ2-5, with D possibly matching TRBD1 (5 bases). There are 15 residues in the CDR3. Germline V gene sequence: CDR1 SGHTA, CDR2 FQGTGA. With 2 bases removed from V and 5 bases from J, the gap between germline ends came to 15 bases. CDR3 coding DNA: TGTGCCAGCAGCTTATCGGGTTCAGGGTATGAGACCCAGTACTTC. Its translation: CASSLSGSGYETQYF.

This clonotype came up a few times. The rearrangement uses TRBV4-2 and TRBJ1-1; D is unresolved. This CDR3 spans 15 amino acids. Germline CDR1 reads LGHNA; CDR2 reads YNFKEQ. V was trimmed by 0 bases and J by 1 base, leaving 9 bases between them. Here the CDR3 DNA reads TGTGCCAGCAGCCAAGATCTGCGACCGAACACTGAAGCTTTCTTT. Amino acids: CASSQDLRPNTEAFF.

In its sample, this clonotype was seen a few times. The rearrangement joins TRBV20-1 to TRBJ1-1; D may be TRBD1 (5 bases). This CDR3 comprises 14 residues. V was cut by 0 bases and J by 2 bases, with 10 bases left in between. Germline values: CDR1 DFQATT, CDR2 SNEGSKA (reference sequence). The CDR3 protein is CSARDLQDNTEAFF. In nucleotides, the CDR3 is TGCAGTGCTAGAGATTTACAGGATAACACTGAAGCTTTCTTT.

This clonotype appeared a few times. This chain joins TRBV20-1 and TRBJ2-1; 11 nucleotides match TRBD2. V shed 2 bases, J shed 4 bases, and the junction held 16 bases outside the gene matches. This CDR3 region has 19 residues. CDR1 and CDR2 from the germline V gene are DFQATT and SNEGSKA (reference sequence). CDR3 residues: CSARPGPVVAGGRYNEQFF. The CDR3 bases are TGCAGTGCTAGACCCGGGCCCGTGGTAGCGGGAGGGCGGTACAATGAGCAGTTCTTC.

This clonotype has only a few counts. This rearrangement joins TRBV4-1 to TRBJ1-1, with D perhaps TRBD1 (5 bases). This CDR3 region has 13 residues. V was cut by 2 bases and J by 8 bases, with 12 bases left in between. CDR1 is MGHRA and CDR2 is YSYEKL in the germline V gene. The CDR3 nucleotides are TGCGCCAGCAGCCAACTCGGACACAGGGAAGCTTTCTTT. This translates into CASSQLGHREAFF.

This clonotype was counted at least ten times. DNA of the CDR3: TGTGCCAGCAGTGATCGGCGGGAGGGCATGGGAGATACGCAGTATTTT. Protein product: CASSDRREGMGDTQYF. The chain links TRBV2 to TRBJ2-3; 9 bases line up with TRBD2. Germline V gives CDR1 SNHLY, CDR2 FYNNEI. This CDR3 has 16 amino acids. The trim removed 3 bases at V and 5 bases at J, leaving 9 bases unmatched.

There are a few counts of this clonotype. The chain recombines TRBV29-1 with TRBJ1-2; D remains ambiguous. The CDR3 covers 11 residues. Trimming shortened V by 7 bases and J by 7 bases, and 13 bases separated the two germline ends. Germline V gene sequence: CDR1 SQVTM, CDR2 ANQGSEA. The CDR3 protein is CSGRESGGYTF. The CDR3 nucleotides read TGCAGCGGAAGGGAGTCTGGTGGCTACACCTTC.

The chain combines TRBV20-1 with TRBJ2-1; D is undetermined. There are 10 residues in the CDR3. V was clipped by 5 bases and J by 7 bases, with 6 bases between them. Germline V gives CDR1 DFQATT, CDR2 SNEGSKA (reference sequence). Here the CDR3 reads CSAGTNEQFF. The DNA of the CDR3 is TGCAGTGCTGGTACGAATGAGCAGTTCTTC.

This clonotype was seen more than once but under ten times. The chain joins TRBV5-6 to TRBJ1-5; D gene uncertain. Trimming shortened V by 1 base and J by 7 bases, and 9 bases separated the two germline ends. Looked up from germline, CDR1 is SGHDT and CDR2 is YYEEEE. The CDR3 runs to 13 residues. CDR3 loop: CASSLYEDQPQHF. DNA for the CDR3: TGTGCCAGCAGCTTGTATGAGGACCAGCCCCAGCATTTT.